This is a list of T cell receptor beta chains from one sample in a study of cytomegalovirus exposure and HLA in healthy donors. Sequencing was performed with immunoSEQ multiplex PCR; in TCRdb, only in-frame clones are kept and a portion is missing. The data hold some 340,000 clones, with around 90% observed a single time. The sequencing sample was made of PBMCs. These TCRs come from a woman in her thirties in good health and CMV-seropositive. The CDR3 runs from the conserved cysteine through the conserved F or W. D genes are given only for firm matches. Only part of the rows carry a size: once, few, many, or a class if the clone is expanded.

CDR3 DNA,CDR3 protein,D gene,J gene,V gene,clone size
TGCAGCGTCGAAGCCGGGACAGGGACCTACGAGCAGTACTTC,CSVEAGTGTYEQYF,TRBD1,TRBJ2-7,TRBV29-1,few
TGTGCCAGCAGTTTTGGAGGGTCGTCAGAGACCCAGTACTTC,CASSFGGSSETQYF,-,TRBJ2-5,TRBV28,-
TGTGCCAGCAGCTCAAGACTAGCGGGTTATGACAGGACCACCGGGGAGCTGTTTTTT,CASSSRLAGYDRTTGELFF,TRBD2,TRBJ2-2,TRBV5-4,-
TGTGCCTGGGGGGCTCAGCAGTTCTTC,CAWGAQQFF,-,TRBJ2-1,TRBV30,-
TGTGCCAGCAGCGCCTCAGGGTATGGCTACACCTTC,CASSASGYGYTF,-,TRBJ1-2,TRBV9,-
TGTGCCAGCAGTGGACAGATGAGAGAAAAACTGTTTTTT,CASSGQMREKLFF,-,TRBJ1-4,TRBV2,-
TGTGCCAGCAGTTCTTCCTTTCGACAGGGGGCCTACGAGCAGTACTTC,CASSSSFRQGAYEQYF,TRBD1,TRBJ2-7,TRBV28,-
TGCGCCAGCAGCTTGGGGCAGCAAACTAATGAAAAACTGTTTTTT,CASSLGQQTNEKLFF,-,TRBJ1-4,TRBV5-1,once
TGTGCCAGCAGTCCAAGTGTTCTGCTGGGGACCCAGTACTTC,CASSPSVLLGTQYF,-,TRBJ2-5,TRBV27,once
TGTGCCAGCAGTTTTAGGAGGACAGGGGAGGATGAGCAGTTCTTC,CASSFRRTGEDEQFF,TRBD1,TRBJ2-1,TRBV27,-
TGTGCCACCAGCAGACTGCAGGGTCCCTACGAGCAGTACTTC,CATSRLQGPYEQYF,-,TRBJ2-7,TRBV15,-
TGTGCCAGCAGCCACGTTGAGGACACCTTCTACGAGCAGTACTTC,CASSHVEDTFYEQYF,-,TRBJ2-7,TRBV6-5,-
TGTGCCAGCAGTGAAAAACAGGGGATGAACACTGAAGCTTTCTTT,CASSEKQGMNTEAFF,TRBD1,TRBJ1-1,TRBV2,-
TGTGCCAGCAGTCCCGGACTACGACCAGATACGCAGTATTTT,CASSPGLRPDTQYF,-,TRBJ2-3,TRBV27,-
TGTGCCAGCAGCTTAAAGGACCCGCATATTTACAATGAGCAGTTCTTC,CASSLKDPHIYNEQFF,-,TRBJ2-1,TRBV7-9,-
TGTGCCAGCAGTTTTAACTACGAGCAGTACTTC,CASSFNYEQYF,-,TRBJ2-7,TRBV27,-
TGTGCCAGCAGTGCCGGGGGCGGCAATCAGCCCCAGCATTTT,CASSAGGGNQPQHF,-,TRBJ1-5,TRBV25-1,-
TGTGCCAGCAGCTCCAGGGGAAGGGGAAATCAGCCCCAGCATTTT,CASSSRGRGNQPQHF,-,TRBJ1-5,TRBV27,-
TGTGCCAGTAGTAGGGGAACTGAAGCTTTCTTT,CASSRGTEAFF,-,TRBJ1-1,TRBV19,few
TGCGCCAGCAGCTTGGGGTCGTTGGCAGGGCGGGATTCACCCCTCCACTTT,CASSLGSLAGRDSPLHF,-,TRBJ1-6,TRBV5-1,-
TGCGCCAGCAGCCAAGTGCCGGGACAGGCCTACGAGCAGTACTTC,CASSQVPGQAYEQYF,TRBD1,TRBJ2-7,TRBV4-1,few
TGTGCCAGTAGTATAGTCGGGGGGGGAAACAATGAGCAGTTCTTC,CASSIVGGGNNEQFF,TRBD2,TRBJ2-1,TRBV19,-
TGTGCCAGCAGCGTAACGACTAGCGGCTACGAGCAGTACTTC,CASSVTTSGYEQYF,TRBD2,TRBJ2-7,TRBV7-2,-
TGTGCCAGTATGGGCCGGGTCCAAGAGACCCAGTACTTC,CASMGRVQETQYF,-,TRBJ2-5,TRBV2,few
TGTGCCACCAACAGGGGGAACACTGAAGCTTTCTTT,CATNRGNTEAFF,TRBD1,TRBJ1-1,TRBV6-1,-
TGCGCCAGCAGCCAAGAAGAGTCGGGGGTGAGCTCCTACGAGCAGTACTTC,CASSQEESGVSSYEQYF,-,TRBJ2-7,TRBV4-1,once
TGTGCCAGCAGCTTATCCCCGGGGGCGAATGGCTACACCTTC,CASSLSPGANGYTF,-,TRBJ1-2,TRBV7-2,-
TGTGCCATCAGGATCGGGGCCGGGGCCAACGTCCTGACTTTC,CAIRIGAGANVLTF,-,TRBJ2-6,TRBV10-3,-
TGCGCCAGCAGCCACATTGGACAGGCGAACTATGGCTACACCTTC,CASSHIGQANYGYTF,TRBD1,TRBJ1-2,TRBV4-1,-
TGTGCCAGCAGCGTAGCCGCGGACACGACTCGCTACGAGCAGTACTTC,CASSVAADTTRYEQYF,-,TRBJ2-7,TRBV9,-
TGTGCCTTCCCGGCCGGGCCGACGGGTGAGCAGTTCTTC,CAFPAGPTGEQFF,-,TRBJ2-1,TRBV30,-
TGTGCCAGCAGTTTGGTCGGGACTAGCGTTGCGGAGACCCAGTACTTC,CASSLVGTSVAETQYF,TRBD2,TRBJ2-5,TRBV28,-
TGTGCCAGCAGTTTTAGGGACATAGTTGAGACCCAGTACTTC,CASSFRDIVETQYF,-,TRBJ2-5,TRBV28,-
TGTGCCAGCAGTTACCCGGGGAGGGGGGCCTACAATGAGCAGTTCTTC,CASSYPGRGAYNEQFF,-,TRBJ2-1,TRBV6-5,-
TGTGCCAGCAGCCTAGCGGGGGGGCGTAACGAGCAGTACTTC,CASSLAGGRNEQYF,TRBD2,TRBJ2-7,TRBV11-3,-
TGTGCCAGAAGCCCCGAACAGGGGAACGACAACTATGGCTACACCTTC,CARSPEQGNDNYGYTF,TRBD1,TRBJ1-2,TRBV5-3,-
TGTGCCAGCAGCTTACCCACGCGGACAGGCCACCGGGAGACTGAAGCTTTCTTT,CASSLPTRTGHRETEAFF,TRBD1,TRBJ1-1,TRBV28,-